Listed below are T cell receptor beta chains from one sample, sequenced in a study of blood T cell repertoires in COVID-19. Repertoires were generated with immunoSEQ multiplex PCR, while TCRdb's copy carries only in-frame clones and drops some. This sample has about 87,000 clones; approximately 85% occur once, and the top ten carry around 3.3%. Sequenced material: peripheral blood. Receptors were obtained from an elderly woman with COVID-19, enrolled during active disease. Both conserved end residues are part of each CDR3. The D gene is left open where the match is weak. Rows may omit the clone size; those that give it use once, few, many or a size class.

j_call v_call d_call clone_size cdr3_nt cdr3_aa
TRBJ2-7 TRBV7-2 TRBD2 NA TGTGCCAGCAGCTTGGCCCGACTAGCGGGATACACCTACGAGCAGTACTTC CASSLARLAGYTYEQYF
TRBJ2-4 TRBV11-2 NA once TGTGCCAGCAGCTTAGTCTCAAACATTCAGTACTTC CASSLVSNIQYF
TRBJ2-3 TRBV10-3 NA NA TGTGCCATCTTGAGAGGAGAGGGTACGCAGTATTTT CAILRGEGTQYF
TRBJ2-5 TRBV6-1 NA NA TGTGCCAGCAGTGAAGCCCGTGGCCTTCGGGGAGAGACCCAGTACTTC CASSEARGLRGETQYF
TRBJ2-1 TRBV7-8 NA NA TGTGCCAGCAGCTTAGGGTTCACTTTGGATGAGCAGTTCTTC CASSLGFTLDEQFF
TRBJ1-4 TRBV4-1 NA NA TGCGCCAGCAGCCAAGTACCGGGGGGAACCAATGAAAAACTGTTTTTT CASSQVPGGTNEKLFF
TRBJ1-6 TRBV9 NA NA TGTGCCAGCAGCGTTGGCACAGTTTCACCCCTCCACTTT CASSVGTVSPLHF
TRBJ1-4 TRBV28 TRBD1 NA TGTGCCAGCAGGCGTAGACAGGGGAATAATGAAAAACTGTTTTTT CASRRRQGNNEKLFF
TRBJ1-2 TRBV6-5 NA NA TGTGCCAGCAGTTACGGCGGGACGGAGACTTATTATGGCTACACCTTC CASSYGGTETYYGYTF
TRBJ2-3 TRBV4-2 TRBD1 NA TGTGCCAGCAGCCAAGATTGGGGGACAGTAGGGGATACGCAGTATTTT CASSQDWGTVGDTQYF
TRBJ2-7 TRBV20-1 TRBD1 few TGCAGTGCTAGTAGACAGGGGGCTCTGTACGAGCAGTACTTC CSASRQGALYEQYF
TRBJ1-1 TRBV3-1/TRBV3-2 NA NA TGTGCCAGCAGCCAAGTGGGCAGTAACACTGAAGCTTTCTTT CASSQVGSNTEAFF
TRBJ2-1 TRBV19 NA NA TGTGCCAGTAGTTGGGGGGAGGCGAGCTCCTACAATGAGCAGTTCTTC CASSWGEASSYNEQFF
TRBJ1-2 TRBV4-2 NA NA TGTGCCAGCAGCCAGCTCGGGACAACTAACTATGGCTACACCTTC CASSQLGTTNYGYTF
TRBJ2-7 TRBV19 TRBD1 NA TGTGCCAGTAGGGGGACAGCGGACGAGCAGTACTTC CASRGTADEQYF
TRBJ2-2 TRBV10-3 NA NA TGTGCCATCAGTGAGAGTCAGTCCTCCGGGGAGCTGTTTTTT CAISESQSSGELFF
TRBJ2-1 TRBV9 TRBD2 NA TGTGCCAGCAGCGCCGAGAGAAGCGGGGGTTACAATGAGCAGTTCTTC CASSAERSGGYNEQFF
TRBJ2-7 TRBV11-2 TRBD1 few TGTGCCAGCAGCTTAACAGGGGGCGAGCAGTACTTC CASSLTGGEQYF
TRBJ2-3 TRBV19 NA NA TGTGCCAGTAGTAGTTTGGGGCAGTACACAGGTACGCAGTATTTT CASSSLGQYTGTQYF
TRBJ1-4 TRBV30 NA once TGTGCCTGGAGTGTACTCAGGGGCGGTGAAAAACTGTTTTTT CAWSVLRGGEKLFF
TRBJ2-2 TRBV11-1 NA NA TGTGCCAGCAGCTTTGACAGGTTGGGGGAGCTGTTTTTT CASSFDRLGELFF
TRBJ1-4 TRBV5-4 NA NA TGTGCCAGCAGCGTTCCGGGACAAGATGAAAAACTGTTTTTT CASSVPGQDEKLFF
TRBJ1-2 TRBV9 TRBD1 NA TGTGCCAGCACCTCGGGACAGGGCTATGGCTACACCTTC CASTSGQGYGYTF
TRBJ1-1 TRBV5-8 NA once TGTGCCAGCAGCTCCGGGCGGGGCACTGAAGCTTTCTTT CASSSGRGTEAFF
TRBJ2-5 TRBV21-1 NA NA TGTGCCAGCAGCAAGACTAGCGGCGGATGGGGGGCGGAGACCCAGTACTTC CASSKTSGGWGAETQYF
TRBJ2-7 TRBV7-8 NA NA TGTGCCAGCAGCATGGGGACAAACTACGAGCAGTACTTC CASSMGTNYEQYF
TRBJ1-2 TRBV24-1 NA NA TGTGCCACCAGTGACCCACGGTACAGCTATGGCTACACCTTC CATSDPRYSYGYTF
TRBJ1-3 TRBV5-5 NA NA TGTGCCAGCAGCTCCTGGCCCACCTCTGGAAACACCATATATTTT CASSSWPTSGNTIYF
TRBJ2-2 TRBV19 NA NA TGTGCCAGTAGTATCGGAGGGGCCGGGGAGCTGTTTTTT CASSIGGAGELFF
TRBJ2-7 TRBV5-4 NA NA TGTGCCAGCAGCTTGGGAGGGTACTCCTACGAGCAGTACTTC CASSLGGYSYEQYF
TRBJ1-4 TRBV4-3 NA NA TGCGCCAGCAGCCAGTTAGCAGGGGCGCGCGAAAAACTGTTTTTT CASSQLAGAREKLFF
TRBJ2-1 TRBV7-3 TRBD2 NA TGTGCCAGCAGCTTGGGTAGCGGGGGTGGCCGTGAGCAGTTCTTC CASSLGSGGGREQFF
TRBJ2-1 TRBV5-5 NA NA TGTGCCAGCAGCTCCGGGACTCAGTTCTTC CASSSGTQFF
TRBJ1-1 TRBV4-3 TRBD1 NA TGCGCCAGCAGTCTTACAGGGGAGCACACTGAAGCTTTCTTT CASSLTGEHTEAFF
TRBJ2-2 TRBV18 TRBD2 once TGTGCCAGCTCACCACCGTCACTAGCGGGAACCGGGGAGCTGTTTTTT CASSPPSLAGTGELFF
TRBJ1-1 TRBV14 NA NA TGTGCCAGCAGCCAAAGACAGATTAGTATGAACACTGAAGCTTTCTTT CASSQRQISMNTEAFF
TRBJ1-2 TRBV27 NA NA TGTGCCAGCAGTTTCAGGCAGCCTAACTATGGCTACACCTTC CASSFRQPNYGYTF
TRBJ2-7 TRBV5-1 NA NA TGCGCCAGCAGCTTGGACAGGATATACTACGAGCAGTACTTC CASSLDRIYYEQYF
TRBJ2-2 TRBV3-1/TRBV3-2 TRBD1 NA TGTGCCAGCAGCCAAGAAGACAGGGGGCCCGACACCGGGGAGCTGTTTTTT CASSQEDRGPDTGELFF
TRBJ1-1 TRBV19 TRBD1 NA TGTGCCAGTAGTGACGATGGGGACAGTCGGGGGAACACTGAAGCTTTCTTT CASSDDGDSRGNTEAFF
TRBJ1-1 TRBV28 NA NA TGTGCCAGCAGTGGGTTGGCGGCTGCGGACACTGAAGCTTTCTTT CASSGLAAADTEAFF
TRBJ2-3 TRBV18 NA NA TGTGCCAGCTCACCAATCAGGGATGCAGATACGCAGTATTTT CASSPIRDADTQYF
TRBJ2-1 TRBV2 TRBD2 NA TGTGCCAGCCGGGGGGACTCCAATGAGCAGTTCTTC CASRGDSNEQFF
TRBJ1-1 TRBV27 NA NA TGTGCCAGCAGTTTATTCGGGGGCACTGAAGCTTTCTTT CASSLFGGTEAFF
TRBJ2-3 TRBV7-7 NA NA TGTGCCAGCAGCTTAGCTCCTGCCGGGTTGGGAGATACGCAGTATTTT CASSLAPAGLGDTQYF
TRBJ1-1 TRBV4-2 TRBD1 NA TGTGCCAGCAGCCGGGACAGAAACACTGAAGCTTTCTTT CASSRDRNTEAFF
TRBJ1-2 TRBV14 TRBD1 NA TGTGCCAGCAGCCCGACAGGGTATGGCTACACCTTC CASSPTGYGYTF
TRBJ2-7 TRBV5-6 NA NA TGTGCCAGCAGGCACCGGGAGACCTACGAGCAGTACTTC CASRHRETYEQYF
TRBJ1-2 TRBV10-3 NA NA TGTGCCATCAGTGAGGCCCGCGGGATTAACTATGGCTACACCTTC CAISEARGINYGYTF
TRBJ1-1 TRBV5-1 NA NA TGCGCCAGCAGCGGTGGACAGTTCACCCAAGCTTTCTTT CASSGGQFTQAFF
TRBJ2-1 TRBV24-1 TRBD2 few TGTGCCACCTTGCGGGGGTTCTACAATGAGCAGTTCTTC CATLRGFYNEQFF